This T cell receptor (beta chain) was observed in a study of control samples from healthy donors and cancer patients. V lost 0 bases, J lost 4 bases, and 13 bases stayed unmatched. Germline CDR1 and CDR2: SGHDN and FVKESK. The CDR3 is made up of 18 amino acids. Profiling relied on immunoSEQ multiplex PCR, and the TCRdb table lists in-frame clones only, not all of them. The repertoire has about 180,000 clones, 90% of them found once; the top ten carry more than 1.3%. This chain links TRBV14 with TRBJ1-2; 8 bases map to TRBD1. The specimen sequenced was blood. The sequence was collected from a woman aged 45-59 years in good health. The CDR3 nucleotides are TGTGCCAGCAGCCAAGATGGGGCGACAGGGGAATGGGCCTATGGCTACACCTTC. The encoded protein is CASSQDGATGEWAYGYTF.